The 26 T cell receptor beta chains reported below all come from one sample, sequenced in a study of a mutant IDH1 vaccine in newly diagnosed glioma. No antigen has been identified for these receptors. Some clones are missing from TCRdb's copy, which holds only in-frame ones; the method was immunoSEQ multiplex PCR. The sample carries 58,000 or so clones, about nine tenths recorded once. Time point denoted: week 35, safety follow-up. A 20-mer mutant IDH1 peptide at 300 ug was injected subcutaneously with topical imiquimod. The specimen comprised PBMCs, sampled from a glioma patient whose treatment included an IDH1 peptide vaccine. All receptors derive from a man aged 35 to 55 with glioma.

The chain combines TRBV5-1 with TRBJ2-7; a possible D gene is TRBD2 (6 bases). With 0 bases removed from V and 1 base from J, the gap between germline ends came to 11 bases. The V gene's germline CDR1 is SGHRS and CDR2 YFSETQ. The CDR3 has 15 residues. The CDR3 loop is CASSLGLAQSYEQYF. CDR3 sequence (DNA): TGCGCCAGCAGCTTGGGGCTAGCGCAATCCTACGAGCAGTACTTC. Full variable domain (remainder filled in from reference TRBV5-1 and TRBJ2-7): KAGVTQTPRYLIKTRGQQVTLSCSPISGHRSVSWYQQTPGQGLQFLFEYFSETQRNKGNFPGRFSGRQFSNSRSEMNVSTLELGDSALYLCASSLGLAQSYEQYFGPGTRLTVT.

The chain links TRBV27 to TRBJ2-3; D assignment may be TRBD1 or TRBD2 (6 bases each). The CDR3 runs to 16 residues. Germline V gene sequence: CDR1 MNHEY, CDR2 SMNVEV (reference sequence). Trimming removed 6 bases at V and 1 base at J, with 17 bases between. CDR3 DNA: TGTGCCAGCAGGTTAGGGGGGTCCGGAGGCACAGATACGCAGTATTTT. It specifies CASRLGGSGGTDTQYF.

The chain uses TRBV5-4 and TRBJ2-2; D gene ambiguous. Germline V CDR1 and CDR2: SGHNT, YYREEE (reference sequence). CDR3 size: 15 residues. Trimming removed 6 bases at V and 2 bases at J, with 14 bases between. DNA of the CDR3: TGTGCCAGCACGCGCACGGACGCAAACACCGGGGAGCTGTTTTTT. Translated, it gives CASTRTDANTGELFF.

The rearrangement joins TRBV29-1 to TRBJ2-2, with 9 bases lining up with TRBD2. The germline V gene has CDR1 SQVTM and CDR2 ANQGSEA. Losses at the gene ends were 5 bases for V and 8 bases for J; bases not matched to a gene: 9. The CDR3 loop spans 14 amino acids. The CDR3 spells CSVLAGVSGGELFF. The DNA of the CDR3 is TGCAGCGTTTTAGCGGGAGTCTCAGGTGGGGAGCTGTTTTTT.

The rearrangement links TRBV6-1 to TRBJ1-4; D remains ambiguous. This CDR3 is 14 amino acids long. The germline gives CDR1 MNHNS, CDR2 SASEGT. Trimming left V 8 bases short and J 6 bases short, with 16 bases between. The CDR3 here is CASRPPGVDEKLFF. In nucleotides, the CDR3 is TGTGCCAGCCGCCCGCCCGGGGTAGATGAAAAACTGTTTTTT.

The rearrangement joins TRBV28 to TRBJ1-1; maybe TRBD1 (6 bases). Germline V gene data show CDR1 as MDHEN and CDR2 as SYDVKM. V was pared by 7 bases and J by 8 bases, with 17 bases between. This CDR3 comprises 13 residues. Here the CDR3 DNA reads TGTGCCAGCATCTCCTCATGGGGGCCAGAAGCTTTCTTT. Its protein is CASISSWGPEAFF.

The rearrangement uses TRBV19 and TRBJ2-3, with D perhaps matching TRBD2 (5 bases). From germline, CDR1 is LNHDA and CDR2 SQIVND (reference sequence). V was trimmed by 6 bases and J by 5 bases, leaving 12 bases between them. The CDR3 contains 13 residues. The CDR3: CASRSLAGDTQYF. CDR3 nucleotides: TGTGCCAGTAGGAGTCTAGCTGGAGATACGCAGTATTTT.

The rearrangement uses TRBV14 and TRBJ2-7; TRBD1 might be the D (6 bases). The CDR3 totals 13 residues. V lost 0 bases, J lost 10 bases, and 13 bases lay in between. Germline-derived CDR1 and CDR2 are SGHDN and FVKESK. The CDR3 spells CASSQERQAQQYF. The DNA of the CDR3 is TGTGCCAGCAGCCAAGAGAGACAGGCTCAACAGTACTTC.

CDR3 DNA sequence: TGCGCCAGCAGCCAAGGGGGGGGCGGTCGCAATCAGCCCCAGCATTTT. This sequence encodes CASSQGGGGRNQPQHF. The chain couples TRBV4-3 to TRBJ1-5; a weak D match, TRBD1 (6 bases). Per germline, CDR1 LGHNA and CDR2 YSLEER. The V end was cut by 1 base, the J end by 2 bases, with 12 bases between. This CDR3 is 16 amino acids long.

V usage is TRBV18 and J usage is TRBJ2-2; the D call may be TRBD1 or TRBD2 (5 bases each). The length of the CDR3 is 14 residues. Trimming took 0 bases from V and 7 from J, leaving 9 bases between them. CDR1 and CDR2 (germline): KGHSH, LQKENI. CDR3 nucleotides: TGTGCCAGCTCACCACCGAGTGGGGGCGGGGAGCTGTTTTTT. It encodes CASSPPSGGGELFF.

This chain connects TRBV29-1 to TRBJ2-1; D not certain. The germline V gene encodes CDR1 SQVTM and CDR2 ANQGSEA. The CDR3 runs 14 residues. Trimming removed 0 bases at V and 7 bases at J, with 13 bases between. The CDR3 sequence: CSVEDFRRENEQFF. In DNA, the CDR3 is TGCAGCGTTGAAGATTTCCGAAGGGAAAATGAGCAGTTCTTC.

The chain combines TRBV5-1 with TRBJ2-7; D may be TRBD1 (5 bases). CDR3 size: 14 residues. Germline V gene lookup returns CDR1 SGHRS and CDR2 YFSETQ. V gave up 4 bases and J gave up 2 bases, with 13 bases separating them. The CDR3 sequence is CASSGGAGTYEQYF. The CDR3 bases are TGCGCCAGCAGCGGTGGGGCAGGGACCTACGAGCAGTACTTC.

The V gene is TRBV23-1, the J gene TRBJ2-1, with no clear D. TRBV23-1 is recorded as an ORF, its role being uncertain. The CDR3 is 12 amino acids. Trimming removed 4 bases from V and 8 bases from J, with 9 bases in between. The CDR3: CASSLKGDEQFF. CDR3 DNA: TGCGCCAGCAGTCTCAAGGGCGATGAGCAGTTCTTC.

The chain links TRBV27 to TRBJ2-7, with 8 nucleotides matching TRBD2. The CDR3 contains 15 residues. Trimming at V came to 1 base and at J to 5 bases, leaving 7 bases not matched to a gene. Germline V gives CDR1 MNHEY, CDR2 SMNVEV (reference sequence). CDR3 bases: TGTGCCAGCAGTTTATGGAGCGGGAGCCGAAACGAGCAGTACTTC. Translation gives CASSLWSGSRNEQYF.

The chain couples TRBV4-2 to TRBJ2-7, with 10 nucleotides matching TRBD2. V gave up 3 bases and J gave up 2 bases; unmatched junction bases: 4. The CDR3 covers 15 residues. Germline CDR1 reads LGHNA; CDR2 reads YNFKEQ. CDR3 DNA: TGTGCCAGCAGCCACGGACTAGCGGACCCCTACGAGCAGTACTTC. Translated: CASSHGLADPYEQYF.

This clone is a singleton in its sample. This chain uses TRBV25-1 with TRBJ2-3; 8 positions match TRBD2. Per germline, CDR1 MGHDK and CDR2 SYGVNS. There are 14 residues in the CDR3. With 3 bases clipped from V and 7 bases from J, the junction kept 6 bases outside the gene matches. The CDR3 coding sequence is TGTGCCAGCAGTGACCCGCGGGGGGCGAATACGCAGTATTTT. Amino acids: CASSDPRGANTQYF.

V and J are TRBV18 and TRBJ1-1; D is ambiguous. The CDR3 length is 12 residues. Germline V gives CDR1 KGHSH, CDR2 LQKENI. Trimming cost V 4 bases and J 7 bases, with 10 bases left between them. The CDR3 here is CASSLLEYEAFF. The CDR3 bases are TGTGCCAGCTCACTCCTAGAGTATGAAGCTTTCTTT.

This chain joins TRBV6-1 and TRBJ2-7; D is possibly TRBD1 (5 bases). The CDR3 sequence is 14 residues long. The V gene lost 4 bases and the J gene lost 0 bases, with 10 bases spanning the gap. Per germline, CDR1 MNHNS and CDR2 SASEGT. The CDR3 here is CASSVGQSSYEQYF. CDR3 nucleotide sequence: TGTGCCAGCAGTGTGGGGCAAAGCTCCTACGAGCAGTACTTC.

This clone has a count of ten or more. Here the CDR3 reads CASSGGRMNTEAFF. The CDR3 DNA reads as TGTGCCAGCAGCGGCGGAAGGATGAACACTGAAGCTTTCTTT. This chain joins TRBV7-9 and TRBJ1-1; D call uncertain. The V end lost 5 bases, the J end lost 0 bases, and 10 bases lay between the germline ends. Germline V lookup: CDR1 SEHNR, CDR2 FQNEAQ (reference sequence). The CDR3 extends over 14 amino acids.

V usage is TRBV7-8 and J usage is TRBJ1-1, with D uncertain. The CDR3 totals 12 residues. V shed 2 bases and J shed 6 bases, with 7 bases lying between them. Germline V gives CDR1 SGHVS, CDR2 FQNEAQ. In DNA, the CDR3 is TGTGCCAGCAGCTTAATTGGGTCTGAAGCTTTCTTT. It encodes CASSLIGSEAFF.

The V gene is TRBV4-1, the J gene TRBJ2-1; 7 bases line up with TRBD2. The CDR3 is made up of 17 amino acids. Germline V gives CDR1 MGHRA, CDR2 YSYEKL. Unmatched junction bases numbered 15, after V lost 1 base and J lost 9 bases. The DNA of the CDR3 is TGCGCCAGCAGCCAAGTCCGCGGGGCGGGAGAGGTAGGTGAGCAGTTCTTC. Translating gives CASSQVRGAGEVGEQFF.

This clone appeared a single time. The chain is built from TRBV5-1 and TRBJ2-2, with unresolved D. The CDR3 extends over 13 amino acids. CDR1 SGHRS and CDR2 YFSETQ come from the germline V gene. V shed 2 bases and J shed 5 bases, with 7 bases lying between them. The chain's CDR3 is CASSFLETGELFF. CDR3 sequence (DNA): TGCGCCAGCAGCTTTCTTGAGACCGGGGAGCTGTTTTTT.

The rearrangement uses TRBV19 and TRBJ2-1; 7 positions agree with TRBD1. CDR3 size: 15 residues. The germline gives CDR1 LNHDA, CDR2 SQIVND (reference sequence). J gave up 0 bases and V 3 bases, and 2 bases lay outside the gene matches. CDR3 coding DNA: TGTGCCAGTAGTATCCCAGGGGGCTCCTACAATGAGCAGTTCTTC. This translates into CASSIPGGSYNEQFF.

The gene calls are TRBV5-3 and TRBJ1-5; D not certain. TRBV5-3 carries the ORF label, with uncertain function. The CDR3 length is 15 residues. The V end lost 0 bases, the J end lost 0 bases, and 7 bases lay between the germline ends. The CDR3 loop is CARSLEGFSNQPQHF. The CDR3 nucleotides read TGTGCCAGAAGCTTGGAAGGGTTTAGCAATCAGCCCCAGCATTTT.

This clone was counted only a few times. The V call is TRBV19, the J call TRBJ1-4; tentative D call: TRBD1 (5 bases). V gave up 7 bases and J gave up 8 bases, with 20 bases separating them. Looked up from germline, CDR1 is LNHDA and CDR2 is SQIVND (reference sequence). The CDR3 consists of 15 residues. The CDR3 sequence: CASNPILGPKEKLFF. In DNA form, the CDR3 reads TGTGCCAGTAACCCAATCCTGGGGCCGAAGGAAAAACTGTTTTTT.

V gene TRBV6-6 combines with J gene TRBJ1-3, with 7 nucleotides matching TRBD1. This CDR3 has 16 residues. V was clipped by 5 bases and J by 0 bases; unmatched bases: 7. The germline V gene has CDR1 MNHNY and CDR2 SVGAGI (reference sequence). For the CDR3, the DNA is TGTGCCAGCAGTCAGGGACAGTCCTTCTCTGGAAACACCATATATTTT. Translated: CASSQGQSFSGNTIYF.